This T cell receptor beta chain was sequenced during a study of T cell responses to AZD1222 COVID-19 vaccine. Assay used: immunoSEQ multiplex PCR; TCRdb lists only in-frame clones, some missing. The sample lists 90,000 to 150,000 clones; about 87% were seen once. Findings and caveats of the study: Donors skewed white British and female; clonal diversity was possibly underestimated.

Remarks on this clone: What it binds is not known.

Germline-derived CDR1 and CDR2 are KGHSH and LQKENI. Trimming took 3 bases from V and 5 from J; bases not matched to a gene: 7. This CDR3 region has 15 residues. The input for sequencing was peripheral blood, taken on day 0 of AZD1222 vaccination. This TCR came from an adult in good health. The chain is built from TRBV18 and TRBJ1-1; 9 positions agree with TRBD1. CDR3 in amino acids: CASSPTGGAGTEAFF. CDR3 nucleotide sequence: TGTGCCAGCTCACCTACAGGGGGCGCGGGGACTGAAGCTTTCTTT.